One sample yielded the 27 T cell receptor beta chains listed below, sequenced in a study of T cells in Graves' hyperthyroidism and ophthalmopathy. Authors of the study amplified TCR beta CDR3 regions from RNA transcripts. A first-round RT-PCR of the TCR CDR3 used the HTBI primer set. TCRdb redid the calling of the multiplex PCR reads with MiXCR, one entry per CDR3 protein. The table shows 500,000 to 600,000 distinct CDR3 sequences, with approximately 20% occurring only once. Sequencing was performed on blood. The receptors derive from a man aged 40-50 years with Graves' ophthalmopathy.

This clonotype has a handful of counts. The chain is built from TRBV19 and TRBJ2-1; D may correspond to TRBD1 or TRBD2 (5 bases each). Trimming took off 5 bases at V and 2 bases at J, with 16 bases between the two ends. CDR3 size: 16 residues. Germline V gives CDR1 LNHDA, CDR2 SQIVND (reference sequence). The CDR3 nucleotides read TGTGCCAGTAGTCTGAGGGGCTTCAGCCCCTACAATGAGCAGTTCTTC. The encoded protein is CASSLRGFSPYNEQFF.

In its sample, this clonotype was seen many times. This chain joins TRBV27 and TRBJ2-3; no definite D call. The V end was cut by 2 bases, the J end by 2 bases, with 2 bases between. CDR1 and CDR2 (germline): MNHEY, SMNVEV (reference sequence). This CDR3 has 12 residues. CDR3 nucleotides: TGTGCCAGCAGTTTACCCACAGATACGCAGTATTTT. Translation: CASSLPTDTQYF.

The V gene is TRBV3-1, the J gene TRBJ1-5; TRBD1 might be the D (5 bases). The CDR3 loop spans 15 amino acids. Germline V lookup: CDR1 LGHDT, CDR2 YNNKEL (reference sequence). V lost 0 bases to trimming and J lost 4 bases, with 10 bases between them. CDR3 region: CASSQDLTANQPQHF. CDR3 sequence (DNA): TGTGCCAGCAGCCAAGATTTGACAGCAAATCAGCCCCAGCATTTT.

This chain connects TRBV7-8 to TRBJ1-2, with D maybe TRBD1 (5 bases). The CDR3 covers 15 residues. Germline assignment: CDR1 SGHVS and CDR2 FQNEAQ. The germline V and J ends were trimmed by 2 bases and 7 bases, with 17 bases remaining between them. The CDR3 reads CASSLYGEGSGGYTF. The CDR3 DNA follows: TGTGCCAGCAGCTTATATGGGGAGGGGTCGGGTGGCTACACCTTC.

The chain couples TRBV2 to TRBJ2-7; 8 positions agree with TRBD2. The CDR3 is 15 residues long. Unmatched junction bases numbered 8, after V lost 5 bases and J lost 2 bases. In germline, CDR1 is SNHLY, CDR2 FYNNEI. The CDR3 is CASSYGTRAAYEQYF. As DNA, the CDR3 is TGTGCCAGCAGTTACGGGACTAGGGCGGCCTACGAGCAGTACTTC.

This clonotype was counted ten times or more. The CDR3 region is CASSPYYTQYF. CDR3 DNA: TGTGCCAGCAGTCCATATTATACGCAGTATTTT. This chain uses TRBV28 with TRBJ2-3; D remains unclear. The germline V gene has CDR1 MDHEN and CDR2 SYDVKM. This CDR3 contains 11 residues. V dropped 5 bases and J dropped 7 bases, with 7 bases sitting between them.

This chain joins TRBV28 and TRBJ2-2; 7 positions agree with TRBD2. In germline, CDR1 is MDHEN, CDR2 SYDVKM. After removal of 7 bases from V and 4 bases from J, the junction contained 6 bases not matched to a gene. The CDR3 runs 14 residues. DNA of the CDR3: TGTGCCAGCAAGCTAGCGGTACTCACCGGGGAGCTGTTTTTT. Its translation: CASKLAVLTGELFF.

The chain employs TRBV12-3 or TRBV12-4 and TRBJ1-6; D perhaps matches TRBD1 (5 bases). The CDR3 is 15 residues long. Trimming removed 1 base from V and 3 bases from J, with 7 bases in between. The CDR3 loop is CASSLVGDYNSPLHF. The CDR3 DNA is TGTGCCAGCAGTTTAGTGGGGGACTATAATTCACCCCTCCACTTT.

The J gene is TRBJ2-5, the V gene TRBV11-2; 11 nucleotides line up with TRBD1. V lost 9 bases to trimming and J lost 0 bases; unmatched junction nucleotides: 9. The CDR3 is 16 amino acids. The germline CDR1 and CDR2 sequences are SGHAT and FQNNGV. The CDR3 nucleotides are TGTGCCAGTAGTACCCGGGACAGGGGGTACCAAGAGACCCAGTACTTC. This gives the protein CASSTRDRGYQETQYF.

The V and J genes are TRBV3-1 and TRBJ2-7; 9 nucleotides line up with TRBD2. Germline values: CDR1 LGHDT, CDR2 YNNKEL (reference sequence). Losses at the gene ends were 4 bases for V and 1 base for J; bases not matched to a gene: 2. The CDR3 is 14 residues long. CDR3 DNA: TGTGCCAGCAGCCGACTAGCGGCGTCCTACGAGCAGTACTTC. Protein product: CASSRLAASYEQYF.

This clonotype was seen a handful of times. The V gene is TRBV6-6, the J gene TRBJ1-4; tentative D call: TRBD1 (5 bases). Germline lookup yields CDR1 MNHNY and CDR2 SVGAGI (reference sequence). The CDR3 contains 15 residues. Trimming stripped 1 base from V and 7 bases from J, with 13 bases between. The CDR3 region is CASSYLGRSGEKLFF. The CDR3 bases are TGTGCCAGCAGTTACTTGGGGCGGTCTGGTGAAAAACTGTTTTTT.

The genes are TRBV15 and TRBJ2-7, with TRBD2 identical over 10 bases. This CDR3 is built from 17 residues. Trimming removed 4 bases from V and 0 bases from J; junction bases left unmatched: 9. Per the germline V gene, CDR1 is LNHNV and CDR2 is YYDKDF (reference sequence). CDR3 coding DNA: TGTGCCACCAGCAATAAGCGACTAGCGGGCCGCTCCTACGAGCAGTACTTC. Encoded protein: CATSNKRLAGRSYEQYF.

V is TRBV3-1 and J is TRBJ1-1; D ambiguous. CDR3 length equals 16 residues. The V gene's germline CDR1 is LGHDT and CDR2 YNNKEL (reference sequence). The V gene lost 1 base and the J gene lost 2 bases, with 14 bases spanning the gap. CDR3 region: CASSQGFSVGNTEAFF. CDR3 coding DNA: TGTGCCAGCAGCCAAGGTTTCTCGGTCGGAAACACTGAAGCTTTCTTT. The full variable domain, in which reference TRBV3-1 and TRBJ1-1 provide the parts outside the CDR3, is DTAVSQTPKYLVTQMGNDKSIKCEQNLGHDTMYWYKQDSKKFLKIMFSYNNKELIINETVPNRFSPKSPDKAHLNLHINSLELGDSAVYFCASSQGFSVGNTEAFFGQGTRLTVV.

This clonotype occurred many times. The V call is TRBV27, the J call TRBJ2-1; 7 nucleotides match TRBD1. Germline loops: CDR1 MNHEY, CDR2 SMNVEV (reference sequence). CDR3 length: 13 amino acids. Losses at the gene ends were 3 bases for V and 9 bases for J; bases not matched to a gene: 5. Here the CDR3 reads CASSFTTGSEQFF. As DNA, the CDR3 is TGTGCCAGCAGTTTCACGACAGGGTCTGAGCAGTTCTTC.

This clonotype showed up just a few times. The CDR3 loop is CASRAEGMSYNSPLHF. CDR3 nucleotide sequence: TGTGCCAGCAGGGCGGAGGGAATGTCCTATAATTCACCCCTCCACTTT. This rearrangement joins TRBV28 to TRBJ1-6; the D is unclear. Germline V gene data show CDR1 as MDHEN and CDR2 as SYDVKM. CDR3 length: 16 residues. The germline V and J ends were trimmed by 6 bases and 1 base, with 13 bases remaining between them.

This rearrangement joins TRBV4-3 to TRBJ2-7; D remains unclear. The V and J ends lost 11 bases and 1 base respectively, with 18 bases between them. CDR1 LGHNA and CDR2 YSLEER come from the germline V gene. The CDR3 consists of 14 residues. The CDR3 loop is CARPPRNRSYEQYF. CDR3 bases: TGCGCCCGTCCCCCCAGGAACAGATCCTACGAGCAGTACTTC.

A few counts support this clonotype. This chain connects TRBV6-1 to TRBJ1-4, with 8 nucleotides matching TRBD1. This CDR3 region has 15 residues. The trim removed 6 bases at V and 8 bases at J, leaving 11 bases unmatched. In germline, CDR1 is MNHNS, CDR2 SASEGT. Here the CDR3 reads CASRGPDRVGEKLFF. In DNA, the CDR3 is TGTGCCAGCAGGGGACCGGACAGGGTAGGGGAAAAACTGTTTTTT.

The sample holds many counts of this clonotype. The chain links TRBV18 to TRBJ1-5; D not certain. Germline CDR1 KGHSH, CDR2 LQKENI. Trimming left V 0 bases short and J 15 bases short, with 15 bases between. CDR3 length: 13 amino acids. The chain's CDR3 is CASSPPGAMTRHF. The CDR3 DNA reads TGTGCCAGCTCACCACCGGGCGCGATGACCCGGCATTTT.

This clonotype showed up just a few times. As DNA, the CDR3 is TGTGCCCAAAGCTTTGTAGCGGGGGGAACCGGGGAGCTGTTTTTT. Translating it yields CAQSFVAGGTGELFF. The J gene is TRBJ2-2, the V gene TRBV2; 10 nucleotides agree with TRBD2. CDR1 SNHLY and CDR2 FYNNEI come from the germline V gene. V trimming: 11 bases; J trimming: 5 bases; junction bases outside the gene matches: 11. This CDR3 comprises 15 residues.

This clonotype was detected only a few times. This chain joins TRBV7-9 and TRBJ2-1; D is tentatively TRBD1 or TRBD2 (5 bases each). Germline CDR1 is SEHNR and CDR2 is FQNEAQ (reference sequence). V was pared by 11 bases and J by 9 bases, with 14 bases between. This CDR3 has 11 residues. Written as DNA, the CDR3 is TGTGCCGGGGGATGGGGTCCTGAGCAGTTCTTC. As protein: CAGGWGPEQFF. Supplemented by reference TRBV7-9 and TRBJ2-1, the full variable domain reads DTGVSQNPRHKITKRGQNVTFRCDPISEHNRLYWYRQTLGQGPEFLTYFQNEAQLEKSRLLSDRFSAERPKGSFSTLEIQRTEQGDSAMYLCAGGWGPEQFFGPGTRLTVL.

The J gene is TRBJ2-3, the V gene TRBV6-2 or TRBV6-3; the D gene is possibly TRBD2 (7 bases). Trimming shortened V by 10 bases and J by 2 bases, and 19 bases separated the two germline ends. This CDR3 comprises 15 residues. The V gene's germline CDR1 is MNHEY and CDR2 SVGEGT. The CDR3 DNA sequence: TGTGCCACGCGTCGGGCGGGGGCTGCCACAGATACGCAGTATTTT. Translated: CATRRAGAATDTQYF.

This clonotype occurred many times. V usage is TRBV5-1 and J usage is TRBJ2-7; D is ambiguous. This CDR3 is built from 16 residues. The V end lost 0 bases, the J end lost 6 bases, and 19 bases lay between the germline ends. Germline V CDR1 and CDR2: SGHRS, YFSETQ. The CDR3 sequence is CASSLGRARLKGEQYF. For the CDR3, the DNA is TGCGCCAGCAGCTTGGGTCGAGCCAGACTTAAGGGCGAGCAGTACTTC.

The rearrangement uses TRBV5-6 and TRBJ1-6, with 7 bases fitting TRBD1. This CDR3 region has 14 residues. CDR1 is SGHDT, CDR2 YYEEEE, per germline. V lost 4 bases, J lost 4 bases, and 2 bases stayed unmatched. CDR3 sequence reads: CASSLTGYNSPLHF. In nucleotides, the CDR3 is TGTGCCAGCAGCCTGACAGGGTATAATTCACCCCTCCACTTT.

There are many counts of this clonotype. This chain links TRBV12-3 or TRBV12-4 with TRBJ2-5, with 8 bases identical to TRBD1. V shed 4 bases, J shed 2 bases, and the junction held 6 bases outside the gene matches. The CDR3 spans 15 residues. CDR3 in amino acids: CASSWGNRGQETQYF. For the CDR3, the DNA is TGTGCCAGCAGTTGGGGGAACAGGGGGCAAGAGACCCAGTACTTC.

The table lists this clonotype with many counts. The chain is built from TRBV5-1 and TRBJ2-1; the D gene is possibly TRBD2 (7 bases). CDR3 size: 17 residues. The V end was cut by 3 bases, the J end by 0 bases, with 16 bases between. The germline CDR1 and CDR2 sequences are SGHRS and YFSETQ. Here the CDR3 reads CASSWGGGPSSYNEQFF. CDR3 DNA sequence: TGCGCCAGCAGCTGGGGAGGGGGGCCGAGCTCCTACAATGAGCAGTTCTTC. Full variable domain (missing parts from reference TRBV5-1 and TRBJ2-1): KAGVTQTPRYLIKTRGQQVTLSCSPISGHRSVSWYQQTPGQGLQFLFEYFSETQRNKGNFPGRFSGRQFSNSRSEMNVSTLELGDSALYLCASSWGGGPSSYNEQFFGPGTRLTVL.

This clonotype was seen many times. This chain connects TRBV20-1 to TRBJ2-7; 9 bases are shared with TRBD2. After removal of 1 base from V and 7 bases from J, the junction contained 14 bases not matched to a gene. Germline V gene data show CDR1 as DFQATT and CDR2 as SNEGSKA (reference sequence). This CDR3 comprises 16 residues. CDR3 in amino acids: CSARGKRGASLGEQYF. The CDR3 bases are TGCAGTGCTAGAGGAAAGCGGGGGGCCTCCTTGGGGGAGCAGTACTTC.

The CDR3 is CSASIKRGIADTQYF. CDR3 in DNA: TGCAGTGCTAGTATAAAGAGAGGGATCGCCGATACGCAGTATTTT. This rearrangement joins TRBV20-1 to TRBJ2-3; D perhaps matches TRBD2 (5 bases). The V end lost 3 bases, the J end lost 6 bases, and 19 bases lay between the germline ends. This CDR3 spans 15 amino acids. Germline CDR1 is DFQATT and CDR2 is SNEGSKA (reference sequence).